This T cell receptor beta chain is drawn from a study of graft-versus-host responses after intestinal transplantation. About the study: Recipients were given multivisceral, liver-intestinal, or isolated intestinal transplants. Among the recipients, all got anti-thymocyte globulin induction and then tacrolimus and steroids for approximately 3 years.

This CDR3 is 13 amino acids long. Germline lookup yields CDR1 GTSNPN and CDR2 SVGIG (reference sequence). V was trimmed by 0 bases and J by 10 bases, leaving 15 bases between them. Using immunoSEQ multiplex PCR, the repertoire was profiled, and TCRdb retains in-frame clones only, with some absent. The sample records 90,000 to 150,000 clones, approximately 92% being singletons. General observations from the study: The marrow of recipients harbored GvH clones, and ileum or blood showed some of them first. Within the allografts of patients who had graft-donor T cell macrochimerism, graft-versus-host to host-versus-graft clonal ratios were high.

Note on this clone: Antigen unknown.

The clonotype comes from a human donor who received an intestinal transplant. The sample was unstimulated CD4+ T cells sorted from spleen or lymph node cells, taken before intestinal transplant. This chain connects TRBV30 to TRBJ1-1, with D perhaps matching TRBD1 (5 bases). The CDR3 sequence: CAWSVRGLGRAFF. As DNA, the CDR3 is TGTGCCTGGAGTGTACGGGGGTTAGGCCGAGCTTTCTTT.